These 21 T cell receptor beta chains came from one sample sequenced in a study of blood T cell repertoires in COVID-19. Generated by immunoSEQ multiplex PCR, the TCRdb table keeps only in-frame clones and is missing some. The sample holds 99,000 or so clones, 90% to 95% seen once. Specimen: peripheral blood. These receptors all stem from a human donor in a cohort sampled during active COVID-19.

J is TRBJ2-3 and V is TRBV2; D perhaps matches TRBD1 (6 bases). The CDR3 is 14 residues long. Germline V gene data show CDR1 as SNHLY and CDR2 as FYNNEI. Trimming stripped 4 bases from V and 4 bases from J, with 12 bases between. The CDR3 DNA is TGTGCCAGCAGTGTGGACAGCACAGCAGATACGCAGTATTTT. As protein: CASSVDSTADTQYF.

The rearrangement links TRBV2 to TRBJ1-5; 7 bases align to TRBD1. V lost 2 bases, J lost 6 bases, and 1 base stayed unmatched. CDR1 is SNHLY, CDR2 FYNNEI, per germline. This CDR3 has 13 residues. The CDR3 sequence: CASSEQGGQPQHF. The CDR3 nucleotides read TGTGCCAGCAGTGAACAGGGGGGTCAGCCCCAGCATTTT.

This chain links TRBV9 with TRBJ2-2; perhaps TRBD1 as D (7 bases). The CDR3 length is 17 residues. The germline gives CDR1 SGDLS, CDR2 YYNGEE. V was pared by 2 bases and J by 6 bases, with 20 bases between. CDR3: CASSVLQGGAAAGELFF. The CDR3 nucleotides read TGTGCCAGCAGCGTTCTCCAGGGGGGAGCGGCGGCCGGGGAGCTGTTTTTT.

Only one count was recorded for this clone. The chain couples TRBV29-1 to TRBJ2-1; 8 bases align to TRBD2. J was trimmed by 4 bases and V by 4 bases; bases with no gene match: 12. Germline CDR1 is SQVTM and CDR2 is ANQGSEA. The CDR3 spans 16 residues. Here the CDR3 reads CSVVVGAGAYYNEQFF. CDR3 nucleotide sequence: TGCAGCGTTGTAGTGGGAGCGGGAGCCTATTACAATGAGCAGTTCTTC.

V gene TRBV6-2 or TRBV6-3 combines with J gene TRBJ2-5, with 16 bases fitting TRBD2. Germline assignment: CDR1 MNHEY and CDR2 SVGEGT. With V trimmed by 5 bases and J by 6 bases, 3 bases remained unmatched. The CDR3 is made up of 15 amino acids. The chain's CDR3 is CASSAGLAGGKTQYF. CDR3 sequence (DNA): TGTGCCAGCAGTGCGGGACTAGCGGGAGGGAAGACCCAGTACTTC.

The chain employs TRBV4-2 and TRBJ2-2, with TRBD2 matching over 8 bases. J lost 1 base, V lost 0 bases, and 10 bases had no gene match. The CDR3 runs 19 residues. Looked up from germline, CDR1 is LGHNA and CDR2 is YNFKEQ. The CDR3 coding sequence is TGTGCCAGCAGCCAAGACCCCTTCGGGGGGGGGTTGAACACCGGGGAGCTGTTTTTT. Its translation is CASSQDPFGGGLNTGELFF.

This chain uses TRBV19 with TRBJ1-1; TRBD1 aligns across 9 bases. CDR3 length: 11 residues. Germline V gene sequence: CDR1 LNHDA, CDR2 SQIVND (reference sequence). With V trimmed by 8 bases and J by 7 bases, 2 bases remained unmatched. For the CDR3, the DNA is TGTGCCAGTGGACAGGGGTTTGAAGCTTTCTTT. Its protein product is CASGQGFEAFF.

The chain couples TRBV5-3 to TRBJ1-5; 7 nucleotides line up with TRBD1. TRBV5-3 carries the ORF label, with uncertain function. Trimming at V came to 3 bases and at J to 4 bases, leaving 7 bases not matched to a gene. The CDR3 has 15 amino acids. CDR3 sequence (DNA): TGTGCCAGAAGCTCGGCGACAGGGTGGAATCAGCCCCAGCATTTT. Its translation: CARSSATGWNQPQHF.

J is TRBJ2-4 and V is TRBV19, with unresolved D. The CDR3 has 16 amino acids. The V end was cut by 1 base, the J end by 0 bases, with 10 bases between. The germline gives CDR1 LNHDA, CDR2 SQIVND (reference sequence). CDR3 loop: CASSIGGLLAKNIQYF. The CDR3, as DNA: TGTGCCAGTAGTATAGGAGGCCTTCTAGCCAAAAACATTCAGTACTTC.

The V and J genes are TRBV5-5 and TRBJ2-4; no definite D call. V shed 3 bases and J shed 12 bases, with 10 bases lying between them. The CDR3 sequence is 11 residues long. CDR1 SGHKS and CDR2 YYEKEE come from the germline V gene (reference sequence). The CDR3 region is CASSSLEYQYF. In nucleotides, the CDR3 is TGTGCCAGCAGCTCCTTAGAGTATCAGTACTTC.

The CDR3 sequence: CASSEVGGGLINEQFF. CDR3 coding DNA: TGCGCCAGCAGCGAAGTAGGTGGGGGCTTAATTAATGAGCAGTTCTTC. The gene calls are TRBV4-1 and TRBJ2-1; possibly TRBD1 for D (6 bases). CDR3 size: 16 residues. Germline V gives CDR1 MGHRA, CDR2 YSYEKL. The V gene lost 5 bases and the J gene lost 7 bases, with 21 bases spanning the gap.

V usage is TRBV9 and J usage is TRBJ2-2; 7 nucleotides align to TRBD1. Losses at the gene ends were 4 bases for V and 4 bases for J; bases not matched to a gene: 7. The CDR3 is made up of 15 amino acids. CDR1 and CDR2 from the germline V gene are SGDLS and YYNGEE. The chain's CDR3 is CASSSGTAPTGELFF. CDR3 bases: TGTGCCAGCAGCTCCGGGACAGCGCCCACCGGGGAGCTGTTTTTT.

V and J are TRBV28 and TRBJ2-7; a weak D match, TRBD1 (5 bases). Trimming removed 7 bases at V and 3 bases at J, with 19 bases between. The CDR3 runs to 15 residues. Germline-derived CDR1 and CDR2 are MDHEN and SYDVKM. The CDR3 is CASTTESVQGYEQYF. CDR3 sequence (DNA): TGTGCCAGCACCACGGAGAGCGTTCAGGGCTACGAGCAGTACTTC.

The rearrangement joins TRBV4-3 to TRBJ1-1; TRBD1 might be the D (5 bases). V lost 6 bases and J 5 bases, leaving 16 bases between the germline ends. Germline V gene data show CDR1 as LGHNA and CDR2 as YSLEER. The length of the CDR3 is 14 residues. This CDR3 reads CASRARQSRTEAFF. CDR3 nucleotides: TGCGCCAGCAGAGCGAGACAGTCGAGGACTGAAGCTTTCTTT.

The gene calls are TRBV4-1 and TRBJ2-7; 8 nucleotides agree with TRBD2. Germline loops: CDR1 MGHRA, CDR2 YSYEKL. J was trimmed by 4 bases and V by 2 bases; bases with no gene match: 19. There are 19 residues in the CDR3. The CDR3 DNA is TGCGCCAGCAGCCAAAAGAGCGGGACTAGTTCCCCGTTGGGATACGAGCAGTACTTC. It yields the protein CASSQKSGTSSPLGYEQYF.

This chain uses TRBV3-1 (or the pseudogene TRBV3-2) with TRBJ2-3; 7 bases agree with TRBD1. The CDR3 is 17 residues long. Germline V gene sequence: CDR1 LGHDT, CDR2 YNNKEL (reference sequence). Trimming cost V 0 bases and J 1 base; bases outside gene matches: 7. This chain's CDR3 is CASSQENRGWGTDTQYF. The CDR3 DNA follows: TGTGCCAGCAGCCAAGAGAACAGGGGCTGGGGCACAGATACGCAGTATTTT.

The rearrangement links TRBV13 to TRBJ2-7, with D hard to call. The CDR3 is made up of 15 amino acids. From germline, CDR1 is PRHDT and CDR2 FYEKMQ (reference sequence). V lost 5 bases and J 0 bases, leaving 14 bases between the germline ends. The DNA for the CDR3 is TGTGCCAGCAGCGAATACTTAAGGAGCTCCTACGAGCAGTACTTC. This encodes CASSEYLRSSYEQYF.

The chain couples TRBV7-9 to TRBJ2-5, with TRBD1 identical over 7 bases. Germline V gives CDR1 SEHNR, CDR2 FQNEAQ (reference sequence). The length of the CDR3 is 14 residues. The J segment lost 5 bases and the V segment lost 6 bases, leaving 9 bases of the junction unmatched. Written as DNA, the CDR3 is TGTGCCAGCAGTCGGAGACAGGGCGGGGAGACCCAGTACTTC. Its translation is CASSRRQGGETQYF.

This chain links TRBV10-3 with TRBJ1-2; weak D call: TRBD1 (5 bases). Germline loops: CDR1 ENHRY, CDR2 SYGVKD. Trimming removed 11 bases at V and 8 bases at J, with 18 bases between. This CDR3 is built from 12 residues. In nucleotides, the CDR3 is TGTGCCCCCGGGGGGTCAGGGCGCGGCTACACCTTC. It is translated as CAPGGSGRGYTF.

This clone has only one observation. The chain is built from TRBV9 and TRBJ2-3; D possibly corresponds to TRBD2 (5 bases). This CDR3 is 13 amino acids long. V lost 4 bases and J lost 1, with 7 bases in between. In germline, CDR1 is SGDLS, CDR2 YYNGEE. Written as DNA, the CDR3 is TGTGCCAGCAGCCCGGAGGGCACAGATACGCAGTATTTT. Its protein is CASSPEGTDTQYF.

V is TRBV11-2 and J is TRBJ2-3; tentative D call: TRBD2 (6 bases). Between the trimmed V and J ends, which lost 1 base and 11 bases, there was a span of 13 bases. The CDR3 covers 13 residues. Per the germline V gene, CDR1 is SGHAT and CDR2 is FQNNGV. The CDR3 nucleotides read TGTGCCAGCAGCTTAGGATTGCGGGACCAGCAGTATTTT. Translating gives CASSLGLRDQQYF.